This T cell receptor (beta chain) came from a study of blood T cell repertoires in COVID-19. Study summary: The samples span acute and convalescent COVID-19 from the United States, Italy and Spain.

Participant reports of clinical history set cohort assignment. Original processing notes: Reference gene primers were amplified, and this amplification served to estimate nucleated cell counts. The table came from immunoSEQ multiplex PCR; TCRdb's copy has only in-frame clones and leaves some out. V and J calls and clone size are those listed in that table; D and trimming were worked out from the DNA. This sample yields 250,000 to 300,000 clones, of which approximately 91% are seen a single time; about 2% belongs to the top ten. Sequences were obtained from PBMCs or T cells enriched from blood (not recorded which). This TCR came from a middle-aged woman with acute COVID-19.

CDR3 protein: CASSLMLQTSGYGYTF. CDR3 in DNA: TGTGCCAGCAGCCTAATGCTACAGACATCGGGGTATGGCTACACCTTC. The chain recombines TRBV7-9 with TRBJ1-2; unclear D gene. Germline V gives CDR1 SEHNR, CDR2 FQNEAQ (reference sequence). The CDR3 spans 16 residues. The germline V and J ends were trimmed by 5 bases and 5 bases, with 21 bases remaining between them. Looking up the rest from reference TRBV7-9 and TRBJ1-2 gives the full variable domain: DTGVSQNPRHKITKRGQNVTFRCDPISEHNRLYWYRQTLGQGPEFLTYFQNEAQLEKSRLLSDRFSAERPKGSFSTLEIQRTEQGDSAMYLCASSLMLQTSGYGYTFGSGTRLTVV.